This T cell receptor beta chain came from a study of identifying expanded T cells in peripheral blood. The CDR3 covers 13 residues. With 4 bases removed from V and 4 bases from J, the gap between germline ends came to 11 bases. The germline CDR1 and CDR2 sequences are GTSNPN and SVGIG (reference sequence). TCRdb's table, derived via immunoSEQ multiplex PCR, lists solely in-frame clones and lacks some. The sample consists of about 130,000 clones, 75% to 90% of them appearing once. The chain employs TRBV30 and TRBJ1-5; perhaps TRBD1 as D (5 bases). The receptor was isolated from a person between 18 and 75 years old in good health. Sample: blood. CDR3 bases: TGTGCCTGGAACAGGATGGGTAATCAGCCCCAGCATTTT. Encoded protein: CAWNRMGNQPQHF. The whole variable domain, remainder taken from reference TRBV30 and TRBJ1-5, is SQTIHQWPATLVQPVGSPLSLECTVEGTSNPNLYWYRQAAGRGLQLLFYSVGIGQISSEVPQNLSASRPQDRQFILSSKKLLLSDSGFYLCAWNRMGNQPQHFGDGTRLSIL.